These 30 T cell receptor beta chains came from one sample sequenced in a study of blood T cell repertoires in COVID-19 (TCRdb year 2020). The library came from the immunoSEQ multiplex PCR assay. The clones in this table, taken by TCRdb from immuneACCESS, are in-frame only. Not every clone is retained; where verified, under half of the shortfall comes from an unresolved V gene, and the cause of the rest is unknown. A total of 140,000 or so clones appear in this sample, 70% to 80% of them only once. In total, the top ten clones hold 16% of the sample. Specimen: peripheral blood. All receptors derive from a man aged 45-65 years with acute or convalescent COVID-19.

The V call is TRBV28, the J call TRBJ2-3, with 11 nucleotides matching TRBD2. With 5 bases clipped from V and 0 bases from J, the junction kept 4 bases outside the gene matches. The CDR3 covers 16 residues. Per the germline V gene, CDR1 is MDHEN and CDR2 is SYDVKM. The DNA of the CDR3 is TGTGCCAGCAGTCCGGGACTAGCGGCTAGCACAGATACGCAGTATTTT. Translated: CASSPGLAASTDTQYF.

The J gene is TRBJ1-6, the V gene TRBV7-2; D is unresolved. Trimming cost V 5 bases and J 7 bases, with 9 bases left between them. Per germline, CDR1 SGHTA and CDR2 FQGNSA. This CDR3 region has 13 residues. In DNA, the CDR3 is TGTGCCAGCAGCCCCAGCGTCAATTCACCCCTCCACTTT. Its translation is CASSPSVNSPLHF. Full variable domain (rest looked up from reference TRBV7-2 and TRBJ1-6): GAGVSQSPSNKVTEKGKDVELRCDPISGHTALYWYRQSLGQGLEFLIYFQGNSAPDKSGLPSDRFSAERTGGSVSTLTIQRTQQEDSAVYLCASSPSVNSPLHFGNGTRLTVT.

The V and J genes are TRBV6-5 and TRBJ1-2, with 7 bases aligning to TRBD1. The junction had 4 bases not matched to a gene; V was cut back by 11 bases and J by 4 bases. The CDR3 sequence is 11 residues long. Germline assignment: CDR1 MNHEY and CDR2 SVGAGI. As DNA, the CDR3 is TGTGCCGGGCGGACAGGCTATGGCTACACCTTC. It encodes CAGRTGYGYTF.

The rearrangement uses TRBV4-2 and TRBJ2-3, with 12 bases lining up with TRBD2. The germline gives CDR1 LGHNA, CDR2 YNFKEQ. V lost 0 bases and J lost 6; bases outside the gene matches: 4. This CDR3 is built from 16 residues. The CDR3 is CASSQDRTSGADTQYF. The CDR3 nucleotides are TGTGCCAGCAGCCAAGATCGGACTAGCGGGGCGGATACGCAGTATTTT.

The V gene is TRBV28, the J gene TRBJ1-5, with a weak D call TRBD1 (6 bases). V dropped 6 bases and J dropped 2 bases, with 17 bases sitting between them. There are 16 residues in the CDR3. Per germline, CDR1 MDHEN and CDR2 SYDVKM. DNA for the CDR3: TGTGCCAGCAGGGAACAGGGTCGGAGACGCAATCAGCCCCAGCATTTT. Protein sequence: CASREQGRRRNQPQHF. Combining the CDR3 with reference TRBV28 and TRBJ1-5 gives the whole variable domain DVKVTQSSRYLVKRTGEKVFLECVQDMDHENMFWYRQDPGLGLRLIYFSYDVKMKEKGDIPEGYSVSREKKERFSLILESASTNQTSMYLCASREQGRRRNQPQHFGDGTRLSIL.

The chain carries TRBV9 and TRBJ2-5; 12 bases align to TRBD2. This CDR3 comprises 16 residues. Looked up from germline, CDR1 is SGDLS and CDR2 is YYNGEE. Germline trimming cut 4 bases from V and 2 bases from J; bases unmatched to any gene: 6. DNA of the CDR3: TGTGCCAGCAGCCGGACTAGCGGGGTGTCGCAAGAGACCCAGTACTTC. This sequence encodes CASSRTSGVSQETQYF.

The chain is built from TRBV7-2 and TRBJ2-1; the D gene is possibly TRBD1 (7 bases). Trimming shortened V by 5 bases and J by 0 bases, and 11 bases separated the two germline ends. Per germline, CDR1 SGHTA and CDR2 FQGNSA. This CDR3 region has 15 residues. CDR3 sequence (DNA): TGTGCCAGCAGCGGCCAGGGGGGCTCCTACAATGAGCAGTTCTTC. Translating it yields CASSGQGGSYNEQFF.

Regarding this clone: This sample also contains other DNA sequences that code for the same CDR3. CDR3 nucleotide sequence: TGCAGCGTTGATTCAGGGGGCACAGATACGCAGTATTTT. Residues: CSVDSGGTDTQYF. This rearrangement joins TRBV29-1 to TRBJ2-3; D possibly corresponds to TRBD1 (6 bases). The length of the CDR3 is 13 residues. The germline V gene has CDR1 SQVTM and CDR2 ANQGSEA. The germline V and J ends were trimmed by 3 bases and 1 base, with 8 bases remaining between them.

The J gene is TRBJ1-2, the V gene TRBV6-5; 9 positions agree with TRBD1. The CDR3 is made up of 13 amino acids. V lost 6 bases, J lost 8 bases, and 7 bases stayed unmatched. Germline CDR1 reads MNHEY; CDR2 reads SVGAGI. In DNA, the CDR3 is TGTGCCAGCAGCCAGGGACAGGGCGGCGGCTACACCTTC. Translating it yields CASSQGQGGGYTF.

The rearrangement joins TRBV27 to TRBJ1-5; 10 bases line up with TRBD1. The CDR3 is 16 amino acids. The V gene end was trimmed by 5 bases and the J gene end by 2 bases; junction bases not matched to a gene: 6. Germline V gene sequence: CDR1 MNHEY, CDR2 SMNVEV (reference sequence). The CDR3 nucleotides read TGTGCCAGCAGTCCAGACAGGGGGCGAGGCAATCAGCCCCAGCATTTT. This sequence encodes CASSPDRGRGNQPQHF.

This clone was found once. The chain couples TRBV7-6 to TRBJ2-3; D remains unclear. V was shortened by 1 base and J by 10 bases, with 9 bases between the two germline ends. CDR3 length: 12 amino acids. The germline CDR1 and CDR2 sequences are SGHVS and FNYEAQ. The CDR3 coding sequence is TGTGCCAGCAGCTTAGGAGGTCTTCCGCAGTATTTT. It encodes CASSLGGLPQYF. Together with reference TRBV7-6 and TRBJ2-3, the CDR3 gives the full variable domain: GAGVSQSPRYKVTKRGQDVALRCDPISGHVSLYWYRQALGQGPEFLTYFNYEAQQDKSGLPNDRFSAERPEGSISTLTIQRTEQRDSAMYRCASSLGGLPQYFGPGTRLTVL.

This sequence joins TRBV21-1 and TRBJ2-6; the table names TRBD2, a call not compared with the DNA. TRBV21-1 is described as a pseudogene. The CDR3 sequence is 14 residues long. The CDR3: CASSKRAGANVLTF. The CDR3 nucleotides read TGTGCCAGCAGCAAGAGAGCTGGGGCCAACGTCCTGACTTTC.

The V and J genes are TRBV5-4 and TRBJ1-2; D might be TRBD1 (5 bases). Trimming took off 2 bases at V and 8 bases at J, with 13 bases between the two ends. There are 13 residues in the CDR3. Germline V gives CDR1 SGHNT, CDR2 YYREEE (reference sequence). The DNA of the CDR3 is TGTGCCAGCAGCTTAATCAGGGTTCCAGGCTACACCTTC. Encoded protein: CASSLIRVPGYTF.

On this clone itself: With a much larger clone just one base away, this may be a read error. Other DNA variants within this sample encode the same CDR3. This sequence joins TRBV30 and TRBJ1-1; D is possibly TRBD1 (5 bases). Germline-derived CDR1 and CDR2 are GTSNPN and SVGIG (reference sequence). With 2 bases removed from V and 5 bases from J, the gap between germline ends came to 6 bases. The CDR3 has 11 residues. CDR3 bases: TGTGCCTGGAGTCGGGGGACTGAAGCTTTCTTT. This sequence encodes CAWSRGTEAFF.

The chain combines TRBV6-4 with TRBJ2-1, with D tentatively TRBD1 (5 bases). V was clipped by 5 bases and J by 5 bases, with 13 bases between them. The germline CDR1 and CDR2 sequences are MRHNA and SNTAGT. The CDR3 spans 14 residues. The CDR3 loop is CASSSGAPHNEQFF. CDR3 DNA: TGTGCCAGCAGTTCTGGGGCTCCACACAATGAGCAGTTCTTC.

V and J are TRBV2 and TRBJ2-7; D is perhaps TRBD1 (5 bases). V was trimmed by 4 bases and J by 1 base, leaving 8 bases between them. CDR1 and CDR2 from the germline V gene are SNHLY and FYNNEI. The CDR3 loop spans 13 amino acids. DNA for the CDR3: TGTGCCAGCAGTGGGACATTTTCCTACGAGCAGTACGTC. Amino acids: CASSGTFSYEQYV.

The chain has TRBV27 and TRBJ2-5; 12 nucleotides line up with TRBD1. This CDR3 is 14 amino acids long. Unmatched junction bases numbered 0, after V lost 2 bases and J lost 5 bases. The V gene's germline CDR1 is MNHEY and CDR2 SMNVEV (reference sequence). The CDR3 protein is CASSLGTGGETQYF. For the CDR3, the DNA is TGTGCCAGCAGTTTAGGGACAGGGGGCGAGACCCAGTACTTC.

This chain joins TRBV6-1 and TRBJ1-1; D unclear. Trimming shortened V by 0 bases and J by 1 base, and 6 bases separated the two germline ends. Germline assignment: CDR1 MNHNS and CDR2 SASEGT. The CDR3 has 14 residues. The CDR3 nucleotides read TGTGCCAGCAGTGAAGCACACCCGAACACTGAAGCTTTCTTT. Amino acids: CASSEAHPNTEAFF.

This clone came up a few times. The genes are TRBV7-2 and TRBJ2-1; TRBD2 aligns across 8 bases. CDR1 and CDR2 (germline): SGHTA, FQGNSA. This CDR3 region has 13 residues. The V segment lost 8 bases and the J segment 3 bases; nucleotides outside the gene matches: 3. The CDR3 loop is CASLAGFYNEQFF. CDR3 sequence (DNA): TGTGCCAGCTTAGCGGGATTCTACAATGAGCAGTTCTTC.

CDR3 in amino acids: CASKPGILDTQYF. The DNA of the CDR3 is TGTGCCAGCAAACCCGGGATCTTAGATACGCAGTATTTT. The V and J genes are TRBV2 and TRBJ2-3, with D possibly TRBD2 on 5 matching bases. V lost 7 bases and J lost 5, with 13 bases in between. Germline V gene lookup returns CDR1 SNHLY and CDR2 FYNNEI. This CDR3 has 13 residues.

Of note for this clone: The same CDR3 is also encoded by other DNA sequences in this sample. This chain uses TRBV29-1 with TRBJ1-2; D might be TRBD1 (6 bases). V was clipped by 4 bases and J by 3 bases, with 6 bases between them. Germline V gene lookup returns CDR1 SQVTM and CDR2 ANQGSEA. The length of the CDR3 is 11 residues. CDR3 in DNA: TGCAGCGTTGGACAGGACTATGGCTACACCTTC. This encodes CSVGQDYGYTF.

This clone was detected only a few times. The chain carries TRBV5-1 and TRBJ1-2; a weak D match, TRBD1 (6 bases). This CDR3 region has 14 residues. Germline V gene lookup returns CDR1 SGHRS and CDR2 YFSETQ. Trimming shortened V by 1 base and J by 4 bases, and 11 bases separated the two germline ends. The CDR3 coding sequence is TGCGCCAGCAGCTTGACAGGGTCAGGCTATGGCTACACCTTC. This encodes CASSLTGSGYGYTF.

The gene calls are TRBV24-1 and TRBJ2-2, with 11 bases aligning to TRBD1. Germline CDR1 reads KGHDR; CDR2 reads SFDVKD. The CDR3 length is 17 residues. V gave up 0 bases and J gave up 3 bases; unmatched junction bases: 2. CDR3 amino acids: CATSDLWGQGDTGELFF. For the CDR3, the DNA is TGTGCCACCAGTGATTTGTGGGGACAGGGGGACACCGGGGAGCTGTTTTTT.

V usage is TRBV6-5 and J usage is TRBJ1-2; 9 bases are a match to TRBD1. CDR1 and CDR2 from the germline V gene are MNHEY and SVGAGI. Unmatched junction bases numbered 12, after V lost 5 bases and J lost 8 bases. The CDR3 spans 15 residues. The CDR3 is CASSTPGQGKYGYTF. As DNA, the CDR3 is TGTGCCAGCAGTACCCCGGGACAGGGAAAGTACGGCTACACCTTC.

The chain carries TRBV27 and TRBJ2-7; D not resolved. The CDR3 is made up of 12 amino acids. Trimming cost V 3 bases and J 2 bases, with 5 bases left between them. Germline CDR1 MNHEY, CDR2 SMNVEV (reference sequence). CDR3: CASSLPAYEQYF. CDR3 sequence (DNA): TGTGCCAGCAGTTTGCCAGCCTACGAGCAGTACTTC.

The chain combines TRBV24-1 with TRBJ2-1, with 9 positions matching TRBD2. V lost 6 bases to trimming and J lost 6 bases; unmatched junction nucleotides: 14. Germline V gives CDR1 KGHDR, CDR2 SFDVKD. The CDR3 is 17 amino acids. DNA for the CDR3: TGTGCCACCAGTAGTCCCGCGGGGGGGCCAAGTGTCAATGAGCAGTTCTTC. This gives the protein CATSSPAGGPSVNEQFF.

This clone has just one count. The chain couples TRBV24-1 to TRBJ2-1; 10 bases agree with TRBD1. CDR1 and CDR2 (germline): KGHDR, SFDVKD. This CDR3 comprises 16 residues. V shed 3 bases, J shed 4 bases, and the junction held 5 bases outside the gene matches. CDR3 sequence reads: CATSDPDRGLYNEQFF. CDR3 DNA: TGTGCCACCAGTGATCCTGACAGGGGGCTATACAATGAGCAGTTCTTC.

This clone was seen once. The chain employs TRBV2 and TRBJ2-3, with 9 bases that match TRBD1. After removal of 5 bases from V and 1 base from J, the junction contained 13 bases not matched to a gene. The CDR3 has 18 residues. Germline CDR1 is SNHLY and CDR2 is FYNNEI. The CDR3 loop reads CASSNRGRVEVGTDTQYF. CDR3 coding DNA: TGTGCCAGCAGTAACAGGGGGCGCGTCGAGGTTGGCACAGATACGCAGTATTTT.

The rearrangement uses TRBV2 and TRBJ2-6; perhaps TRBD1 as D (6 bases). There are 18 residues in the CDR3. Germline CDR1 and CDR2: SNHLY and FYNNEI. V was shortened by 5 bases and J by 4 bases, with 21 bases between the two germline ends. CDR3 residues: CASSPPAGERRGANVLTF. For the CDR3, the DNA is TGTGCCAGCAGTCCTCCGGCAGGGGAGAGGCGCGGGGCCAACGTCCTGACTTTC.

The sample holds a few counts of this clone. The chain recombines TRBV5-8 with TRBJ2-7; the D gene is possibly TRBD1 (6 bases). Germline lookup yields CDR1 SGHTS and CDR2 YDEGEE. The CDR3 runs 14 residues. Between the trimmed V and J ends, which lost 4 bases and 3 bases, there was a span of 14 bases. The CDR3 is CASSPWGQFYEQYV. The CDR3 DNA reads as TGTGCCAGCAGCCCCTGGGGACAATTCTACGAGCAGTACGTC.